Listed here are 13 T cell receptor beta chains from one sample, sequenced in a study of early T cells in non-severe SARS-CoV-2 infection. MiXCR, run by TCRdb on the 5' RACE reads, gives a single entry per CDR3 protein. Of approximately 68,000 distinct CDR3 sequences listed, roughly a tenth are singletons. The specimen was whole blood, collected at baseline. The source is an adult who was a healthcare worker with PCR-confirmed SARS-CoV-2 infection or an uninfected control (not recorded which).

The chain links TRBV20-1 to TRBJ1-6; D unresolved. The CDR3 contains 15 residues. The V and J ends lost 0 bases and 10 bases respectively, with 16 bases between them. Germline CDR1 is DFQATT and CDR2 is SNEGSKA (reference sequence). CDR3 residues: CSARDRPGGRSPLHF. The CDR3 coding sequence is TGCAGTGCTAGAGATCGGCCAGGCGGCAGGTCACCCCTCCACTTT.

In this sample, this clonotype turned up many times. This chain joins TRBV11-3 and TRBJ2-6; 11 bases align to TRBD2. V lost 5 bases, J lost 0 bases, and 9 bases stayed unmatched. This CDR3 contains 19 residues. The germline CDR1 and CDR2 sequences are SGHNT and YENEEA. CDR3 DNA sequence: TGTGCCAGCAGCCCAATACTAGCGGGGGCCGACTCTGGGGCCAACGTCCTGACTTTC. This gives the protein CASSPILAGADSGANVLTF.

This clonotype was picked up many times. The chain uses TRBV27 and TRBJ1-1; D gene uncertain. Germline assignment: CDR1 MNHEY and CDR2 SMNVEV (reference sequence). Trimming stripped 7 bases from V and 4 bases from J, with 22 bases between. The CDR3 length is 16 residues. DNA of the CDR3: TGTGCCAGCACTACCCCGCCGGGGAGAGGTGGCACTGAAGCTTTCTTT. Translation gives CASTTPPGRGGTEAFF.

The chain is built from TRBV2 and TRBJ1-1; D possibly corresponds to TRBD1 (6 bases). Germline V gene data show CDR1 as SNHLY and CDR2 as FYNNEI. CDR3 size: 16 residues. Trimming removed 5 bases at V and 1 base at J, with 17 bases between. The DNA of the CDR3 is TGTGCCAGCAGTCCCAGGACAGAGCCATCGAACACTGAAGCTTTCTTT. This codes for CASSPRTEPSNTEAFF. Full variable domain (outside the CDR3, taken from reference TRBV2 and TRBJ1-1): EPEVTQTPSHQVTQMGQEVILRCVPISNHLYFYWYRQILGQKVEFLVSFYNNEISEKSEIFDDQFSVERPDGSNFTLKIRSTKLEDSAMYFCASSPRTEPSNTEAFFGQGTRLTVV.

In this sample, this clonotype turned up a few times. The gene calls are TRBV11-3 and TRBJ2-7; 7 positions agree with TRBD1. Germline V gene sequence: CDR1 SGHNT, CDR2 YENEEA. V gave up 4 bases and J gave up 3 bases; unmatched junction bases: 12. The CDR3 runs 16 residues. The CDR3: CASSSLRGTAIYEQYF. CDR3 nucleotides: TGTGCCAGCAGCTCCCTCCGAGGGACAGCTATCTACGAGCAGTACTTC.

This clonotype was counted many times. The rearrangement uses TRBV13 and TRBJ2-1, with 8 bases lining up with TRBD2. Germline V gene data show CDR1 as PRHDT and CDR2 as FYEKMQ (reference sequence). This CDR3 region has 17 residues. After removal of 5 bases from V and 7 bases from J, the junction contained 16 bases not matched to a gene. CDR3 nucleotide sequence: TGTGCCAGCAGCCCCCTGGGGCGGGGGGCCTTGGGGAATGAGCAGTTCTTC. This encodes CASSPLGRGALGNEQFF. Full variable domain (missing parts from reference TRBV13 and TRBJ2-1): AAGVIQSPRHLIKEKRETATLKCYPIPRHDTVYWYQQGPGQDPQFLISFYEKMQSDKGSIPDRFSAQQFSDYHSELNMSSLELGDSALYFCASSPLGRGALGNEQFFGPGTRLTVL.

This clonotype was counted between two and nine times. The rearrangement uses TRBV12-3 or TRBV12-4 and TRBJ2-6; unclear D gene. V was trimmed by 8 bases and J by 0 bases, leaving 2 bases between them. The CDR3 totals 12 residues. This CDR3 is CASLSGANVLTF. The CDR3 DNA is TGTGCCAGCCTCTCTGGGGCCAACGTCCTGACTTTC.

Only a few counts were recorded for this clonotype. The chain recombines TRBV20-1 with TRBJ2-1; D gene ambiguous. Germline V gene lookup returns CDR1 DFQATT and CDR2 SNEGSKA (reference sequence). The CDR3 runs to 14 residues. Trimming removed 3 bases at V and 0 bases at J, with 9 bases between. CDR3 amino acids: CSASYWSSYNEQFF. For the CDR3, the DNA is TGCAGTGCTAGCTACTGGAGCTCCTACAATGAGCAGTTCTTC.

The gene calls are TRBV7-9 and TRBJ2-7, with unresolved D. V lost 0 bases and J 7 bases, leaving 10 bases between the germline ends. The germline gives CDR1 SEHNR, CDR2 FQNEAQ (reference sequence). The CDR3 runs 13 residues. Written as DNA, the CDR3 is TGTGCCAGCAGCTTAGCTTCGGTGCGGGAGCAGTACTTC. It specifies CASSLASVREQYF.

This clonotype showed up many times. This chain uses TRBV11-2 with TRBJ2-3; D is uncertain. Deletions cut 7 bases from V and 6 bases from J, with 20 bases between. The CDR3 totals 15 residues. Per germline, CDR1 SGHAT and CDR2 FQNNGV. The CDR3: CASTVGGWEGDTQYF. The CDR3 DNA reads as TGTGCCAGCACCGTGGGTGGCTGGGAAGGGGATACGCAGTATTTT.

The V call is TRBV5-6, the J call TRBJ1-3; D is undetermined. The CDR3 contains 13 residues. Per germline, CDR1 SGHDT and CDR2 YYEEEE. Trimming removed 0 bases at V and 4 bases at J, with 5 bases between. The chain's CDR3 is CASSLGIGNTIYF. Written as DNA, the CDR3 is TGTGCCAGCAGCTTGGGAATAGGAAACACCATATATTTT. Full variable domain (missing parts from reference TRBV5-6 and TRBJ1-3): DAGVTQSPTHLIKTRGQQVTLRCSPKSGHDTVSWYQQALGQGPQFIFQYYEEEERQRGNFPDRFSGHQFPNYSSELNVNALLLGDSALYLCASSLGIGNTIYFGEGSWLTVV.

Many counts were recorded for this clonotype. V and J are TRBV10-3 and TRBJ1-4; D not resolved. Germline V lookup: CDR1 ENHRY, CDR2 SYGVKD. V was pared by 8 bases and J by 8 bases, with 21 bases between. The CDR3 spans 15 residues. CDR3 sequence (DNA): TGTGCCATCGGTGGAGAGCCCGGAAGCCAGGAAAAACTGTTTTTT. Protein product: CAIGGEPGSQEKLFF.

This clonotype appeared many times. The rearrangement links TRBV6-6 to TRBJ2-1; 7 bases are a match to TRBD2. This CDR3 is built from 17 residues. After removal of 6 bases from V and 7 bases from J, the junction contained 18 bases not matched to a gene. Per the germline V gene, CDR1 is MNHNY and CDR2 is SVGAGI (reference sequence). The CDR3 DNA follows: TGTGCCAGCAGCCAAAGCCCCAACAGCGGGGCGCGGAATGAGCAGTTCTTC. It yields the protein CASSQSPNSGARNEQFF.